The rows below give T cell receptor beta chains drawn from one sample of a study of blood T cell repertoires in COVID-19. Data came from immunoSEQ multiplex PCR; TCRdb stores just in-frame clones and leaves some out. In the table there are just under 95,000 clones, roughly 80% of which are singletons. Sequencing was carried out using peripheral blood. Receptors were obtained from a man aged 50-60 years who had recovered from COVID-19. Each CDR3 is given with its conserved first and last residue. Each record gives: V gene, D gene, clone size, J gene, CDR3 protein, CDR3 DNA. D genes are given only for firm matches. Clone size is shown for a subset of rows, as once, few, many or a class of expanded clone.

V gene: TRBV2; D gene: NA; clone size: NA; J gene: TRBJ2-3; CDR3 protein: CASRIAELTDTQYF; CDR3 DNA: TGTGCCAGCAGGATAGCGGAGCTCACAGATACGCAGTATTTT
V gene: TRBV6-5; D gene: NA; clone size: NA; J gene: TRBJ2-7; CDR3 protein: CASPSPKSEQYF; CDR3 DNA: TGTGCCAGCCCTAGCCCGAAGAGCGAGCAGTACTTC
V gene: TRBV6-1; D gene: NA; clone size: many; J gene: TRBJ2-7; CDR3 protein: CASSDTGGSYEQYF; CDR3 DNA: TGTGCCAGCAGTGACACTGGCGGTTCCTACGAGCAGTACTTC
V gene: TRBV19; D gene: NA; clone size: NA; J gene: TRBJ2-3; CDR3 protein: CASSIGGKRADTQYF; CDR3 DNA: TGTGCCAGTAGTATCGGAGGAAAGAGGGCAGATACGCAGTATTTT
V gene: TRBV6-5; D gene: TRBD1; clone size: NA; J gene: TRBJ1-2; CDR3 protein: CASSYTGVGVGGYTF; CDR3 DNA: TGTGCCAGCAGTTATACAGGGGTCGGCGTTGGTGGCTACACCTTC
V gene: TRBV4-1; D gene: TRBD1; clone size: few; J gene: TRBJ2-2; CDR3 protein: CASSRQGAVGGELFF; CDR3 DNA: TGCGCCAGCAGCCGGCAGGGGGCGGTTGGTGGGGAGCTGTTTTTT
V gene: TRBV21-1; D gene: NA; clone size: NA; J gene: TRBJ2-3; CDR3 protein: CASLKGPITDTQYF; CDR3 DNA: TGTGCCAGCCTCAAAGGGCCCATCACAGATACGCAGTATTTT
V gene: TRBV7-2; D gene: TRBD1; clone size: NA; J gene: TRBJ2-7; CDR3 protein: CASSLTGGEQYF; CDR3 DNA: TGTGCCAGCAGCCTCACAGGGGGCGAGCAGTACTTC
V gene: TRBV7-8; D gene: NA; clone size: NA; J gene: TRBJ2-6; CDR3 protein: CASSLDPPGSSGANVLTF; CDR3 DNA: TGTGCCAGCAGCTTAGATCCCCCGGGGAGTTCTGGGGCCAACGTCCTGACTTTC
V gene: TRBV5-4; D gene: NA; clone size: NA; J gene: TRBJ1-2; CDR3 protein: CASSLWTVSF; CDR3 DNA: TGTGCCAGCAGCCTTTGGACAGTATCCTTC
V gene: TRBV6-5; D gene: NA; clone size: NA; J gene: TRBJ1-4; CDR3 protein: CASSRQTGREKLFF; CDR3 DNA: TGTGCCAGCAGCCGCCAAACAGGACGTGAAAAACTGTTTTTT
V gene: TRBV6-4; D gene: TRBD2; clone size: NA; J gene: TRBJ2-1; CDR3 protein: CASSEEAGYNEQFF; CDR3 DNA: TGTGCCAGCAGTGAGGAAGCGGGGTACAATGAGCAGTTCTTC
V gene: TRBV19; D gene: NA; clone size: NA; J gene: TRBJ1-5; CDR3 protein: CASTMTQGRSNQPQHF; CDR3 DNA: TGTGCCAGTACCATGACCCAGGGAAGGAGCAATCAGCCCCAGCATTTT
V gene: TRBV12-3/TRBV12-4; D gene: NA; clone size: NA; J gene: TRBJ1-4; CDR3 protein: CASSRRWEKLFF; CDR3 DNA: TGTGCCAGCAGTCGGAGGTGGGAAAAACTGTTTTTT
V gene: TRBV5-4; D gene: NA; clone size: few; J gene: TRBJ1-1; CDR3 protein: CASSLASGVQVAEAFF; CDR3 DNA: TGTGCCAGCAGCCTAGCCTCAGGAGTCCAAGTGGCTGAAGCTTTCTTT
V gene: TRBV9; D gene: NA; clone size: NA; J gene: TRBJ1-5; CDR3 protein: CASSRGGTAFQSNQPQHF; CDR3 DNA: TGTGCCAGCAGCCGAGGGGGAACCGCTTTCCAATCAAATCAGCCCCAGCATTTT
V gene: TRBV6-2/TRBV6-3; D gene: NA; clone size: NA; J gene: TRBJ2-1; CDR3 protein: CASSYARSSYNEQFF; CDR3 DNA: TGTGCCAGCAGTTACGCTAGGAGCTCCTACAATGAGCAGTTCTTC
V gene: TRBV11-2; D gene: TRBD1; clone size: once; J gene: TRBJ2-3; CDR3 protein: CASSSGTGYTDTQYF; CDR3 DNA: TGTGCCAGCAGTTCCGGGACAGGGTACACAGATACGCAGTATTTT
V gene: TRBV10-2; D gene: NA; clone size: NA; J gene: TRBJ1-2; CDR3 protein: CASSDRAGASYTF; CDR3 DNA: TGCGCCAGCAGTGACAGGGCAGGGGCTAGCTACACCTTC
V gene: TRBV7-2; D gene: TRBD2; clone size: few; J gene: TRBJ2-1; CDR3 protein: CASSVLTSGNNEQFF; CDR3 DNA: TGTGCCAGCAGCGTCTTGACTAGCGGGAACAATGAGCAGTTCTTC
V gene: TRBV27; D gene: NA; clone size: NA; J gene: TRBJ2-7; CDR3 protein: CASSFIGGEQYF; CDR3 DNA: TGTGCCAGCAGTTTTATCGGGGGCGAGCAGTACTTC
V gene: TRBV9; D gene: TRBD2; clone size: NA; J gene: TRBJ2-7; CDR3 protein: CASSVDPSGTYEQYF; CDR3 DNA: TGTGCCAGCAGCGTAGACCCTAGCGGGACCTACGAGCAGTACTTC
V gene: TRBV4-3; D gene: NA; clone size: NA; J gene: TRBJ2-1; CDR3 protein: CASSQESYRESEQFF; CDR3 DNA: TGCGCCAGCAGCCAAGAAAGTTACCGGGAAAGTGAGCAGTTCTTC
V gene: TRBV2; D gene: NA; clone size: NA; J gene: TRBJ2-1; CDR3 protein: CASSVRGTEYNEQFF; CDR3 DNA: TGTGCCAGCAGTGTACGCGGGACCGAATACAATGAGCAGTTCTTC
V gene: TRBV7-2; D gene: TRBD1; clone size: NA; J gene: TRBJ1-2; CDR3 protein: CASSLYRGGYTF; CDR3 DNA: TGTGCCAGCAGCTTATACAGGGGTGGCTACACCTTC
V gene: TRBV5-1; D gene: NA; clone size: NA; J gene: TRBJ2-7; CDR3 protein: CASSLSVSSYEQYF; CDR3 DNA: TGCGCCAGCAGCTTGTCGGTTAGCTCCTACGAGCAGTACTTC
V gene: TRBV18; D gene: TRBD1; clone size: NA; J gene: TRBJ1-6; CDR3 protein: CASSPKPGQGFDNSPLHF; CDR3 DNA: TGTGCCAGCTCACCGAAGCCGGGACAGGGTTTCGATAATTCACCCCTCCACTTT
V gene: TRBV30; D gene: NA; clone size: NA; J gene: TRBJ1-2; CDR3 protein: CAWSVRGRGGDGYTF; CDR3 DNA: TGTGCCTGGAGTGTACGGGGCAGGGGTGGCGATGGCTACACCTTC
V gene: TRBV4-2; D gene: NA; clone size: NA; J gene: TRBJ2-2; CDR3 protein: CASSQIRGDGELFF; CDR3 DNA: TGTGCCAGCAGCCAAATCAGGGGAGATGGGGAGCTGTTTTTT
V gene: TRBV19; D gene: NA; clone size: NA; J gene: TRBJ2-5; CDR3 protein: CASSSQGSGETQYF; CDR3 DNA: TGTGCCAGTAGTAGTCAAGGGTCGGGGGAGACCCAGTACTTC
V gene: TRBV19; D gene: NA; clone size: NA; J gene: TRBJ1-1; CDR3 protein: CASSINRYMNTEAFF; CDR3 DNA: TGTGCCAGTAGTATCAACAGATACATGAACACTGAAGCTTTCTTT
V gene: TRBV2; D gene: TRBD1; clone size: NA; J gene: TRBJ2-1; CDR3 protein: CASSGTGGPLSEQFF; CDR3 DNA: TGTGCCAGCAGTGGGACAGGGGGCCCACTGAGTGAGCAGTTCTTC
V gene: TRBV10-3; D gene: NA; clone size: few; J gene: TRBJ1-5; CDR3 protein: CAISASGINQPQHF; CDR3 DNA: TGTGCCATCAGTGCGAGCGGTATCAATCAGCCCCAGCATTTT
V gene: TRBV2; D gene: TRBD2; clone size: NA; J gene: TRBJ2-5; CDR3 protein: CASSGLAGGETQYF; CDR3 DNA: TGTGCCAGCAGTGGACTAGCGGGGGGAGAGACCCAGTACTTC
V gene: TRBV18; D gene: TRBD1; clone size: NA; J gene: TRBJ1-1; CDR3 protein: CASSRLTGDEAFF; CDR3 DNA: TGTGCCAGCTCACGGCTGACAGGGGACGAAGCTTTCTTT
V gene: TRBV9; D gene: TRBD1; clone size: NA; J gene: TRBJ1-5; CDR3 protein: CASSARRTGPETSNQPQHF; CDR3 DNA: TGTGCCAGCAGCGCCCGACGGACAGGTCCAGAGACTAGCAATCAGCCCCAGCATTTT
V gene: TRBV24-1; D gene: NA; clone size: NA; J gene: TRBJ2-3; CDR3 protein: CATSDPQAPFAQYF; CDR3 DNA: TGTGCCACCAGTGATCCCCAGGCACCCTTTGCGCAGTATTTT
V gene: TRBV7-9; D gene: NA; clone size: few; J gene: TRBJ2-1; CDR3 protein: CASSYNNEQFF; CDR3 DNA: TGTGCCAGCAGCTACAACAATGAGCAGTTCTTC
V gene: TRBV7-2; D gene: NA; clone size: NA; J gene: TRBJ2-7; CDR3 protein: CASSLRQGTRKITYEQYF; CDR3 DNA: TGTGCCAGCAGCTTGAGGCAGGGGACACGGAAGATAACCTACGAGCAGTACTTC
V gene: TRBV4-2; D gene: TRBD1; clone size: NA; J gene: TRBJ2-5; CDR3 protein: CASSQGQGLGKTQYF; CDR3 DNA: TGTGCCAGCAGCCAGGGACAGGGTCTCGGGAAGACCCAGTACTTC
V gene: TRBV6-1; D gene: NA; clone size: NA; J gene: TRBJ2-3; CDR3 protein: CASSEVVVGTDTQYF; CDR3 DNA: TGTGCCAGCAGTGAGGTAGTTGTTGGCACAGATACGCAGTATTTT
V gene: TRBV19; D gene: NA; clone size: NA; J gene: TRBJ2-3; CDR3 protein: CASSARGGQNTDTQYF; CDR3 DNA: TGTGCCAGTAGTGCCCGGGGGGGACAGAACACAGATACGCAGTATTTT
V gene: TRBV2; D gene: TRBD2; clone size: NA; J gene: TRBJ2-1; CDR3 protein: CASSHLGREGNEQFF; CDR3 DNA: TGTGCCAGCAGCCACTTGGGGCGGGAGGGTAATGAGCAGTTCTTC
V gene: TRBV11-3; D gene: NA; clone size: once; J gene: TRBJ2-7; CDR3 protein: CASSSPLVAASYEQYF; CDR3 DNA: TGTGCCAGCAGCTCCCCCCTAGTAGCGGCCTCCTACGAGCAGTACTTC
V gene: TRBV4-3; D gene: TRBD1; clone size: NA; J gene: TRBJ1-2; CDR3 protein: CASSQDRGGSGYTF; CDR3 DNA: TGCGCCAGCAGCCAAGATAGAGGGGGCTCTGGCTACACCTTC
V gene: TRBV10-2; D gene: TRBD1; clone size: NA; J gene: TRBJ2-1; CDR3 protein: CASRVAGDRGYNEQFF; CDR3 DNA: TGCGCCAGCAGGGTCGCCGGGGACAGGGGTTACAATGAGCAGTTCTTC
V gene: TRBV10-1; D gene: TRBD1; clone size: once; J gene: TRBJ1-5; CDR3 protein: CASLQGQPQHF; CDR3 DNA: TGCGCCAGCTTACAGGGGCAGCCCCAGCATTTT
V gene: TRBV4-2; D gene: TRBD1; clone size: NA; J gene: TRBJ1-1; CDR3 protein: CASSHLTGGDTEAFF; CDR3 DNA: TGTGCCAGCAGCCACCTGACAGGGGGTGACACTGAAGCTTTCTTT
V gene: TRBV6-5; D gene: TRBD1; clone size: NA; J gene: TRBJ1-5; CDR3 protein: CATRGQGDNQPQHF; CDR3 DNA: TGTGCCACCCGCGGACAGGGGGACAATCAGCCCCAGCATTTT
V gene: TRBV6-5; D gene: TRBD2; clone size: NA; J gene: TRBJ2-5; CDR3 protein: CASKQAGGPYETQYF; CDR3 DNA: TGTGCCAGCAAACAAGCGGGGGGGCCTTACGAGACCCAGTACTTC